This TCR beta chain is from a study of human versus mouse CDR3 diversity and MHC coevolution. Study in general: Samples had between roughly 0.6 x 10^7 and 1.6 x 10^7 valid reads.

Turning to this clone: Its antigen remains unidentified.

Some clones are missing from TCRdb's copy, which holds only in-frame ones; the method was immunoSEQ multiplex PCR. The profile shows about 81,000 clones, approximately 92% of them singletons. Study-level findings and limits: Among all groups, most of the three human donors showed least clonal inequality.

The CDR3 is made up of 15 amino acids. V lost 0 bases and J 5 bases, leaving 13 bases between the germline ends. Germline lookup yields CDR1 SGHAT and CDR2 FQDESV (reference sequence). This rearrangement joins TRBV11-1 to TRBJ1-1; D possibly corresponds to TRBD1 (5 bases). The sample taken for sequencing was naive CD4+ T cells from blood. Subset given: CD45RO-negative CD62L-positive naive CD4 T cells. The source is a person aged 30 to 70 in good health. CDR3: CASSLALGRRTEAFF. The CDR3 DNA reads TGTGCCAGCAGCTTAGCGCTGGGGCGGCGGACTGAAGCTTTCTTT. The complete variable domain, with remaining parts taken from reference TRBV11-1 and TRBJ1-1, reads EAEVAQSPRYKITEKSQAVAFWCDPISGHATLYWYRQILGQGPELLVQFQDESVVDDSQLPKDRFSAERLKGVDSTLKIQPAELGDSAMYLCASSLALGRRTEAFFGQGTRLTVV.